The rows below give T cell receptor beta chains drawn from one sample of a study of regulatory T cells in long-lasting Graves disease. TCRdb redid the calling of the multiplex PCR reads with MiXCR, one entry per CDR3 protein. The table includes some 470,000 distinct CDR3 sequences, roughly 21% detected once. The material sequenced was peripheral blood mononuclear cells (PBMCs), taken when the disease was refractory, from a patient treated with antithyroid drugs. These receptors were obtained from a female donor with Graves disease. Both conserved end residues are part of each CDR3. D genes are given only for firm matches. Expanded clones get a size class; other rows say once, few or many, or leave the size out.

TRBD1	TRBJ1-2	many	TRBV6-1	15	TGTGCCAGCAGGCACGGACAGGGGGCAAACTATGGCTACACCTTC	CASRHGQGANYGYTF
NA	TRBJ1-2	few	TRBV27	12	TGTGCCAGCGGCCTTGACAACTATGGCTACACCTTC	CASGLDNYGYTF
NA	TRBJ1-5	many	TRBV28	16	TGTGCCAGCAGTTTTTGGGGGGCAGGGGGCAATCAGCCCCAGCATTTT	CASSFWGAGGNQPQHF
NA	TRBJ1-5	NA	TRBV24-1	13	TGTGCCACCAGTGCAGGGTTCAATCAGCCCCAGCATTTT	CATSAGFNQPQHF
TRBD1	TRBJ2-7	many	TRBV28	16	TGTGCCAGCGGAATTCCAGGGACAGGGAGGATCTACGAGCAGTACTTC	CASGIPGTGRIYEQYF
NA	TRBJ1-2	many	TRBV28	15	TGTGCCAGCAGTTTGACATCTGACTACAACCATGGCTACACCTTC	CASSLTSDYNHGYTF
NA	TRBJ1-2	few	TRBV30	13	TGTGCCTGGGAGACCGGGTTAAACTATGGCTACACCTTC	CAWETGLNYGYTF
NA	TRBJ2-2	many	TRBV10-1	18	TGCGCCAGCAGTGAGTCGCCGGTTTTAGGGGTGAACACCGGGGAGCTGTTTTTT	CASSESPVLGVNTGELFF
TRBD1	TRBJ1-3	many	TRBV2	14	TGTGCCAGCTCTTCGGACAGGGCTGGAAACACCATATATTTT	CASSSDRAGNTIYF
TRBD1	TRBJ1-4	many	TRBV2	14	TGTGCCAGCAGTGCCGACAGGGGGGGTGAAAAACTGTTTTTT	CASSADRGGEKLFF
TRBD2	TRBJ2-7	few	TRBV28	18	TGTGCCAGCAGTTCCGCAGGGGGGATAGCGGGAGTGTGGCGGGAGCAGTACTTC	CASSSAGGIAGVWREQYF
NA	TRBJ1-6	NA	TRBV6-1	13	TGTGCCAGCAGTAACGTAAAGAATTCACCCCTCCACTTT	CASSNVKNSPLHF
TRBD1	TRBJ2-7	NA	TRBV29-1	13	TGCAGCGTCATGACAGGGATATCCTACGAGCAGTACTTC	CSVMTGISYEQYF
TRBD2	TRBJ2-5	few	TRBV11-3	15	TGTGCCAGCAGCCCGGCGGCGGGAGAATCGGAGACCCAGTACTTC	CASSPAAGESETQYF
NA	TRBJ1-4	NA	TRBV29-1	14	TGCAGCGTTGTGTCTGGGGAGAGGACTGAAAAACTGTTTTTT	CSVVSGERTEKLFF
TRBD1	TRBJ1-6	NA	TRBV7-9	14	TGTGCCAGCAGTCACGACAGGGATGGTTCACCCCTCCACTTT	CASSHDRDGSPLHF
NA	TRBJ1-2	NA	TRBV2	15	TGTGCCAGCAGAAGGTCCGAGTTAGGGATAACCGGCTACACCTTC	CASRRSELGITGYTF
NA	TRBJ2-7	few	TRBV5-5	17	TGTGCCAGCAGCTTGGCCAAACAGACTCTTAGCTCCTACGAGCAGTACTTC	CASSLAKQTLSSYEQYF
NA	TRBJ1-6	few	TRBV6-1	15	TGTGCCAGCATCCGACTCCCTCGAGGGAATTCACCCCTCCACTTT	CASIRLPRGNSPLHF
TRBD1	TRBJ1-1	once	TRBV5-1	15	TGCGCCAGCAGCTTCCGGACAGGGTGGAACACTGAAGCTTTCTTT	CASSFRTGWNTEAFF
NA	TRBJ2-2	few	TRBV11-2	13	TGTGCCAGCAGCTCGAAAGGAACCGGGGAGCTGTTTTTT	CASSSKGTGELFF
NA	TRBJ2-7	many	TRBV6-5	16	TGTGCCAGCAGTTACGCGGTAGTCAGGGGTCCCTACGAGCAGTACTTC	CASSYAVVRGPYEQYF
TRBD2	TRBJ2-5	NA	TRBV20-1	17	TGCAGTGCTAGTCACTATCAGAGCGGGAAAAACCAAGAGACCCAGTACTTC	CSASHYQSGKNQETQYF
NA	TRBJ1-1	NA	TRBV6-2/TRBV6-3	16	TGTGCCAGCAGTTACCAGGGACTGACGATAGGCACTGAAGCTTTCTTT	CASSYQGLTIGTEAFF
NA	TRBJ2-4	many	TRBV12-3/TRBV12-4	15	TGTGCCAGCAGTTTACACAGGACAGCCAAAAACATTCAGTACTTC	CASSLHRTAKNIQYF
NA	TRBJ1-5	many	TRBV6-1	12	TGTGCCAGCAGTGAGGGACTTCAGCCCCAGCATTTT	CASSEGLQPQHF
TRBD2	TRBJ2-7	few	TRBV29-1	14	TGCAGCGGTGCGGGGGGCCATAATTCCTACGAGCAGTACTTC	CSGAGGHNSYEQYF
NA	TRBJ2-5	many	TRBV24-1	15	TGTGCCACCAGTGATTTGTTGACAGGACAGGAGACCCAGTACTTC	CATSDLLTGQETQYF
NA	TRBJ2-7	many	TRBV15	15	TGTGCCACCAGCAGAGATAGTCGGCCCTCCTACGAGCAGTACTTC	CATSRDSRPSYEQYF
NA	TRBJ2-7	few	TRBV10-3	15	TGTGCCATCAGTGACGGGACACGGGCGTCCTACGAGCAGTACTTC	CAISDGTRASYEQYF
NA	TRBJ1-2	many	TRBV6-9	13	TGTGCCAGCAGTTATGAGGGGTTCGGTGGCTACACCTTC	CASSYEGFGGYTF
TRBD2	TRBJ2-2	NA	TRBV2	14	TGTGCCAGCGGCTCGGGGGGGGACACCGGGGAGCTGTTTTTT	CASGSGGDTGELFF
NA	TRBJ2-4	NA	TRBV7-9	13	TGTGCCAGCAGCCCCCCACAGGATCCCATTCAGTACTTC	CASSPPQDPIQYF
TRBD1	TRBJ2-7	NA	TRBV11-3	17	TGTGCCAGCAGCTTAGGGGGAACGGACAGGAGTCTCTACGAGCAGTACTTC	CASSLGGTDRSLYEQYF
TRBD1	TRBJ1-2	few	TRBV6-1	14	TGTGCCAGCAGTATACCGGGACAGGGCGGTGGCTACACCTTC	CASSIPGQGGGYTF
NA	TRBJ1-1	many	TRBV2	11	TGTGCCACCCAACGGGCAGCTGAAGCTTTCTTT	CATQRAAEAFF
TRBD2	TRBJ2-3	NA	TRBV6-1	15	TGTGCCAGCAATCCCCAGCGGGGCTTGGCAGATACGCAGTATTTT	CASNPQRGLADTQYF
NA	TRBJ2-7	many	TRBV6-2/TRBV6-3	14	TGTGCCAGCAGGCCCTTAAGCAGACTCTACGAGCAGTACTTC	CASRPLSRLYEQYF
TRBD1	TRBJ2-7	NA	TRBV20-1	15	TGCAGTGCTAGAGATTTCGGACAGGGTTCCTACAAGCAGTACTTC	CSARDFGQGSYKQYF
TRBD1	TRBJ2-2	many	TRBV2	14	TGTGCCAGCAACCGGGACAGGGGCGTCGGGGAGCTGTTTTTT	CASNRDRGVGELFF
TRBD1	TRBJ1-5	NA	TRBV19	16	TGTGCCAGTAGTATAGGGAATAGGGGGCTGGAGCAGCCCCAGCATTTT	CASSIGNRGLEQPQHF
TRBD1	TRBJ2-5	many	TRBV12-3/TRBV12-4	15	TGTGCCAGCAGTCCCCGACAGGGAAAGGGAGAGACCCAGTACTTC	CASSPRQGKGETQYF
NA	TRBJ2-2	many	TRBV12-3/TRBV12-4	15	TGTGCCAGCAGTTTACCTGAGTTTACGGCCGGGGAGCTGTTTTTT	CASSLPEFTAGELFF
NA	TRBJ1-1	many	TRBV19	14	TGTGCCAGTACCGTGACAGAGGTTAACACTGAAGCTTTCTTT	CASTVTEVNTEAFF
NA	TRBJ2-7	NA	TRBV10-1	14	TGCGCCAGCAGTGAGTCGACAGGCGGCTACGAGCAGTACTTC	CASSESTGGYEQYF
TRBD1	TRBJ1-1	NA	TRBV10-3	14	TGTGCCATCAGTCCTACAGGGGAGGACACTGAAGCTTTCTTT	CAISPTGEDTEAFF